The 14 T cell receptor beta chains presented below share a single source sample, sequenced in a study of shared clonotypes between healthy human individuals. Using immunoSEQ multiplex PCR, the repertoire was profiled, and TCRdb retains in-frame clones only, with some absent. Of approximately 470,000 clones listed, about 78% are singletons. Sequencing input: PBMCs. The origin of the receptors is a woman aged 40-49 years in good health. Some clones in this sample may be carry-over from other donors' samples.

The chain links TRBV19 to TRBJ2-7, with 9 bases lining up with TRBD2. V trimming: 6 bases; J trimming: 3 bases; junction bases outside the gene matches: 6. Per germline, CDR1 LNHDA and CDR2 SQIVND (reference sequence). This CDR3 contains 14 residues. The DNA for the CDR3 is TGTGCCAGTAGCTCTCAGACTAGCGGCTACGAGCAGTACTTC. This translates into CASSSQTSGYEQYF.

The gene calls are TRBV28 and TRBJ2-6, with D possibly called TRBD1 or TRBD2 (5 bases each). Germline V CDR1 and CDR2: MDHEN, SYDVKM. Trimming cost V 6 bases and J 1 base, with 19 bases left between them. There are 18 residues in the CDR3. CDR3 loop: CASSPGSTYGSGANVLTF. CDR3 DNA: TGTGCCAGCAGCCCAGGGAGCACATACGGGTCTGGGGCCAACGTCCTGACTTTC. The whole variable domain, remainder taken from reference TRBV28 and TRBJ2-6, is DVKVTQSSRYLVKRTGEKVFLECVQDMDHENMFWYRQDPGLGLRLIYFSYDVKMKEKGDIPEGYSVSREKKERFSLILESASTNQTSMYLCASSPGSTYGSGANVLTFGAGSRLTVL.

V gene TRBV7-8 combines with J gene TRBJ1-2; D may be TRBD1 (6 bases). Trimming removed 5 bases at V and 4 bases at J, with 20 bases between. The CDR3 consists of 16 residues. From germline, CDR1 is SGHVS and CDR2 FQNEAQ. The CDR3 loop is CASSRTAAPVAYGYTF. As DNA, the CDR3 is TGTGCCAGCAGCCGGACAGCCGCCCCCGTGGCCTATGGCTACACCTTC.

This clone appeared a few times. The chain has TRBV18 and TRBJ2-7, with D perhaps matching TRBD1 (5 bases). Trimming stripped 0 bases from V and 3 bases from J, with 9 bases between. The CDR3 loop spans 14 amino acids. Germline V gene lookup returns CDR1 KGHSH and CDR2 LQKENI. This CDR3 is CASSPPDILYEQYF. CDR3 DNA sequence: TGTGCCAGCTCACCACCGGACATACTCTACGAGCAGTACTTC.

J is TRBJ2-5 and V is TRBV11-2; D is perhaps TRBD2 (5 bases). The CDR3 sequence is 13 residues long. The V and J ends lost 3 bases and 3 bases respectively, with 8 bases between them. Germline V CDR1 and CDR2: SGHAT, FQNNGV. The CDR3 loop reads CASSLGVEETQYF. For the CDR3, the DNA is TGTGCCAGCAGCTTGGGAGTAGAAGAGACCCAGTACTTC. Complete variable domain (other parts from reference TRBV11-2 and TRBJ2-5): EAGVAQSPRYKIIEKRQSVAFWCNPISGHATLYWYQQILGQGPKLLIQFQNNGVVDDSQLPKDRFSAERLKGVDSTLKIQPAKLEDSAVYLCASSLGVEETQYFGPGTRLLVL.

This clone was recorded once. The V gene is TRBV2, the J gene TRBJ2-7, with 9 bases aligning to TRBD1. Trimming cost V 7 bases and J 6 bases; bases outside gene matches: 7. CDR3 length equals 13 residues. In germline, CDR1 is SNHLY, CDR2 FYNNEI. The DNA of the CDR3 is TGTGCCAGCATGGGACAGGGAAAAGGCGAGCAGTACTTC. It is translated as CASMGQGKGEQYF.

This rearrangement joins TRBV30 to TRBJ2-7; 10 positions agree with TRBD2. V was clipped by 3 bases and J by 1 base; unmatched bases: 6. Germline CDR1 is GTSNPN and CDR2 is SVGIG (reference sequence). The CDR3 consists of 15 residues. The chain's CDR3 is CAWRPRTSGSYEQYF. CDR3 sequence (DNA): TGTGCCTGGAGACCCCGGACTAGCGGATCCTACGAGCAGTACTTC.

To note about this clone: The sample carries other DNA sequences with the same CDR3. Here the CDR3 DNA reads TGTGCCAGCTCACCCGGGACAGTCCAAGAGACCCAGTACTTC. Its translation is CASSPGTVQETQYF. The rearrangement uses TRBV18 and TRBJ2-5, with TRBD1 matching 7 bases. V shed 3 bases, J shed 1 base, and the junction held 2 bases outside the gene matches. The CDR3 loop spans 14 amino acids. CDR1 is KGHSH and CDR2 is LQKENI in the germline V gene.

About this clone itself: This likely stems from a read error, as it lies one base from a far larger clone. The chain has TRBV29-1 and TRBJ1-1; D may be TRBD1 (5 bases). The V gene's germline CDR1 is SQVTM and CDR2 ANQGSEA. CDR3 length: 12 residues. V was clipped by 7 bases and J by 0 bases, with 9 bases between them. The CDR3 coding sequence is TGCAGCGGGGACGGGGTGAACACTGAAGCTTTCTTT. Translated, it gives CSGDGVNTEAFF.

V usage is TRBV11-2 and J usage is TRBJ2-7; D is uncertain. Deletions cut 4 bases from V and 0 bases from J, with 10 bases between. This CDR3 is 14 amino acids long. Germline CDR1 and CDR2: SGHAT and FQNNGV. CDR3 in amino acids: CASSSRLGSYEQYF. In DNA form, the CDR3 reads TGTGCCAGCAGCTCCCGACTTGGCTCCTACGAGCAGTACTTC.

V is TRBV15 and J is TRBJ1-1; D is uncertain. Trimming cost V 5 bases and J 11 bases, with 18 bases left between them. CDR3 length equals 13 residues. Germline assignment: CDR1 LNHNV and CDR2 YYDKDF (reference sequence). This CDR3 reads CATSRKLRSEAFF. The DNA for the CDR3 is TGTGCCACCAGCCGAAAACTTAGGTCAGAGGCTTTCTTT.

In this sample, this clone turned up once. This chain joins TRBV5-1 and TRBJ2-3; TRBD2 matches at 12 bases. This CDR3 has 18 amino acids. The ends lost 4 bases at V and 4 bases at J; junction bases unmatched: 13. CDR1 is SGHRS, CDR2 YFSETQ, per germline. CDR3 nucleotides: TGCGCCAGCAGCAAACCAAATCTAGCGGGAGGGGCCTCAGATACGCAGTATTTT. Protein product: CASSKPNLAGGASDTQYF. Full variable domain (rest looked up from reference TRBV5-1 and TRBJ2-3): KAGVTQTPRYLIKTRGQQVTLSCSPISGHRSVSWYQQTPGQGLQFLFEYFSETQRNKGNFPGRFSGRQFSNSRSEMNVSTLELGDSALYLCASSKPNLAGGASDTQYFGPGTRLTVL.

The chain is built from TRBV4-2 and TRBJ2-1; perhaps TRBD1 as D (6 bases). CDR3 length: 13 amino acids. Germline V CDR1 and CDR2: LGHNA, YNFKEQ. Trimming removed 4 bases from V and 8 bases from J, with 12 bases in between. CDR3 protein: CASSPPEGDEQFF. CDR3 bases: TGTGCCAGCAGCCCCCCAGAGGGGGATGAGCAGTTCTTC.

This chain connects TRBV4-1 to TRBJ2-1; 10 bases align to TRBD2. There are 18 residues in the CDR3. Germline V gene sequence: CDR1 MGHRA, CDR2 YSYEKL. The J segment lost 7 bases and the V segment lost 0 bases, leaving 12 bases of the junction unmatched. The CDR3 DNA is TGCGCCAGCAGCCAAGATGCCAGCGGGAGGGCCCTAAGGAATGAGCAGTTCTTC. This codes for CASSQDASGRALRNEQFF.